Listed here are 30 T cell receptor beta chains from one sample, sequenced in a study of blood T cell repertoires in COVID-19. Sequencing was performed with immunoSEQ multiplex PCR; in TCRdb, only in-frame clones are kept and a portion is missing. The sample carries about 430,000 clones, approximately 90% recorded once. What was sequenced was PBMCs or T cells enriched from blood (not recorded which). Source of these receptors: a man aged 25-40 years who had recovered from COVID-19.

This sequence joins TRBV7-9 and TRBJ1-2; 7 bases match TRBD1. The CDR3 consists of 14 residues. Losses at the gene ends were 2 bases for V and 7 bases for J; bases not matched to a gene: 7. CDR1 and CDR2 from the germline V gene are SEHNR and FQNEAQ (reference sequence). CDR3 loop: CASSLMGTVPGYTF. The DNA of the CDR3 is TGTGCCAGCAGCTTAATGGGGACAGTCCCTGGCTACACCTTC.

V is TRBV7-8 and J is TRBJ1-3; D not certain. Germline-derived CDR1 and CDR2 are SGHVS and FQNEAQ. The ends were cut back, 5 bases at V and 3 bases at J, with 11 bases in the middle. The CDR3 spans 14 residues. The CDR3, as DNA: TGTGCCAGCAGCCTCCGGGATCTTGGAAACACCATATATTTT. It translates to CASSLRDLGNTIYF.

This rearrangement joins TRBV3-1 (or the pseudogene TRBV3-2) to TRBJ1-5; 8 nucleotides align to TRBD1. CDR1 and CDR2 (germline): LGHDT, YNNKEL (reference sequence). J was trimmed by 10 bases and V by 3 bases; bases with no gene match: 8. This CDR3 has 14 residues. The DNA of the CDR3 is TGTGCCAGCAGCCACGGGACAGGACTAGGACCCCAGCATTTT. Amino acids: CASSHGTGLGPQHF.

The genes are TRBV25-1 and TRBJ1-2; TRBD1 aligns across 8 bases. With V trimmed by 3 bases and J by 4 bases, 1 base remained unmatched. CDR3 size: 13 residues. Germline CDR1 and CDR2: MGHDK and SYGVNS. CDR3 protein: CASSDGQGYGYTF. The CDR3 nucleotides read TGTGCCAGCAGTGACGGACAGGGCTATGGCTACACCTTC.

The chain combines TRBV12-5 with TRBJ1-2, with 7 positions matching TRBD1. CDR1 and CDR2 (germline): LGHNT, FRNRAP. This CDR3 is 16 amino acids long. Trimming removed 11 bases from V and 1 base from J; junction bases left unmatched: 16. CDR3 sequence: CAVYPTGAKDNYGYTF. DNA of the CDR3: TGTGCTGTTTATCCAACAGGGGCGAAAGATAACTATGGCTACACCTTC.

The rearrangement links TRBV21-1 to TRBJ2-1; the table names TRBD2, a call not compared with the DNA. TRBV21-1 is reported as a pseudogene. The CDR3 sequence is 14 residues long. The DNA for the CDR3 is TGTGCCAGCAGCCCCCGGGGAGGAGAGCGTGAGCAGTTCTTC. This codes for CASSPRGGEREQFF.

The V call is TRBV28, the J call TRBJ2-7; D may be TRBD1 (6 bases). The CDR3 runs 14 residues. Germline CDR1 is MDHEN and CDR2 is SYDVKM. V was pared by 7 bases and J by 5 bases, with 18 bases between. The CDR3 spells CASTGTMKAHEQYF. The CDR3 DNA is TGTGCCAGCACCGGGACAATGAAGGCCCACGAGCAGTACTTC.

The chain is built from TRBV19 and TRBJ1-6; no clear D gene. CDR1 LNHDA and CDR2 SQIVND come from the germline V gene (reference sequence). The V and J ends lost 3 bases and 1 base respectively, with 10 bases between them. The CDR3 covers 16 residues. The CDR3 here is CASSMVSRSYNSPLHF. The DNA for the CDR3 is TGTGCCAGTAGTATGGTTTCACGGTCCTATAATTCACCCCTCCACTTT.

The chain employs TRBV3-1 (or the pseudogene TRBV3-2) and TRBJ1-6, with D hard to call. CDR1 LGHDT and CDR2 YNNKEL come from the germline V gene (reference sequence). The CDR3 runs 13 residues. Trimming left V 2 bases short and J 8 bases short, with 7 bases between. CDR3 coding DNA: TGTGCCAGCAGCCAATTAAGAGATTCACCCCTCCACTTT. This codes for CASSQLRDSPLHF.

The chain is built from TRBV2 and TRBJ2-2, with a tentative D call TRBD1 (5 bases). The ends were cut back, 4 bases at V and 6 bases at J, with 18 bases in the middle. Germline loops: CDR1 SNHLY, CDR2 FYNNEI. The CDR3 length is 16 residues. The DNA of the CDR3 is TGTGCCAGCAGTGGCCAGGGTCTTAGGTTCGCCGGGGAGCTGTTTTTT. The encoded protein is CASSGQGLRFAGELFF.

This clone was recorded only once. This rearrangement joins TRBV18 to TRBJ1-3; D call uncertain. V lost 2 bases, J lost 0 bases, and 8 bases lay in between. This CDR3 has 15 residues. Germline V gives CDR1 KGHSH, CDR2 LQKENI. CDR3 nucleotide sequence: TGTGCCAGCTCACCAGGATCAGGCTCTGGAAACACCATATATTTT. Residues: CASSPGSGSGNTIYF.

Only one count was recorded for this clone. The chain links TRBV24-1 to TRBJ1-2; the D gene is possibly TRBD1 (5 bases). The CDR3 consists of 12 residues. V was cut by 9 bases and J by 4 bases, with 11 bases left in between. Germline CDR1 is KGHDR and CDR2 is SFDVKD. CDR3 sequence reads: CATGGVGYGYTF. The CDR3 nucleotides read TGTGCCACCGGGGGGGTCGGCTATGGCTACACCTTC.

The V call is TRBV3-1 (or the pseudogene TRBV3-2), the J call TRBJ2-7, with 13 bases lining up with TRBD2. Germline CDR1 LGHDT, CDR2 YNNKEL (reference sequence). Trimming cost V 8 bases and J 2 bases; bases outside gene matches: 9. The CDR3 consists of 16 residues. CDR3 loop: CASGRLAGGIPYEQYF. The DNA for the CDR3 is TGTGCCAGCGGGCGACTAGCGGGAGGAATCCCCTACGAGCAGTACTTC.

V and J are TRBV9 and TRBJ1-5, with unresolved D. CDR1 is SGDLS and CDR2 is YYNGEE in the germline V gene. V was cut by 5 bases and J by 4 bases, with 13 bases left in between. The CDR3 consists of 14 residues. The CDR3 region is CASSLGLGNQPQHF. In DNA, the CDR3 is TGTGCCAGCAGTCTGGGCCTTGGAAATCAGCCCCAGCATTTT.

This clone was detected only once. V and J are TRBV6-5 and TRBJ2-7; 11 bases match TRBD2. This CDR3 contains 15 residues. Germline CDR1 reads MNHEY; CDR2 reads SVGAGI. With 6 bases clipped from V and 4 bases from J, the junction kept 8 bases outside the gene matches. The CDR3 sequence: CASRRTLAGEYEQYF. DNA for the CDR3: TGTGCCAGCAGGCGTACACTAGCGGGAGAGTACGAGCAGTACTTC.

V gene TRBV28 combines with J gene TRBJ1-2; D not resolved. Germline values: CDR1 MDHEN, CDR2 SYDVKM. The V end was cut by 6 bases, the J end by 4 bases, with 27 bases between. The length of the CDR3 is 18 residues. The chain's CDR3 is CASSLPSIPLQVGYGYTF. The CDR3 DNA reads TGTGCCAGCAGCCTCCCGTCGATCCCTCTCCAGGTTGGCTATGGCTACACCTTC.

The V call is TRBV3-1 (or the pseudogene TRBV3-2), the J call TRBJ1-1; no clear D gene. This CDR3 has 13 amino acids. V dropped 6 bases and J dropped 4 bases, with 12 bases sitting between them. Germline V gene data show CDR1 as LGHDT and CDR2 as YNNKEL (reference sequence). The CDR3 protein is CASSVGEGTEAFF. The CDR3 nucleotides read TGTGCCAGCAGTGTCGGGGAGGGCACTGAAGCTTTCTTT.

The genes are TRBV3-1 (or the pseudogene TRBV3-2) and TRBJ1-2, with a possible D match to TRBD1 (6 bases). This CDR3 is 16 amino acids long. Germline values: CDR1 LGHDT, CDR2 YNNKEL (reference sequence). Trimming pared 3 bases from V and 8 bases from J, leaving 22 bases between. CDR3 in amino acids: CASSQIGGGSVAGYTF. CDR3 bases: TGTGCCAGCAGCCAGATTGGGGGGGGCTCGGTCGCCGGCTACACCTTC.

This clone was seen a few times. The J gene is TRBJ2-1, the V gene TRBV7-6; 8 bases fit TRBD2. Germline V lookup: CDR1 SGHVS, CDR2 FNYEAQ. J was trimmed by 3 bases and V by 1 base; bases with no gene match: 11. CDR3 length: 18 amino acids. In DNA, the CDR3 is TGTGCCAGCAGCTTAGGAAAAACCGGGACTAGTAACTACAATGAGCAGTTCTTC. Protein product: CASSLGKTGTSNYNEQFF.

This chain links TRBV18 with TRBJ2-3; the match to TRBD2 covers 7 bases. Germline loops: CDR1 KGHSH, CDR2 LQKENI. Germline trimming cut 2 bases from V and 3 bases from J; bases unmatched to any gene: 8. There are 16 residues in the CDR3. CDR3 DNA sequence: TGTGCCAGCTCACCATTTTCCGCGGGAGTAACAGATACGCAGTATTTT. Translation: CASSPFSAGVTDTQYF. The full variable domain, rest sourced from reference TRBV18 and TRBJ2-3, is NAGVMQNPRHLVRRRGQEARLRCSPMKGHSHVYWYRQLPEEGLKFMVYLQKENIIDESGMPKERFSAEFPKEGPSILRIQQVVRGDSAAYFCASSPFSAGVTDTQYFGPGTRLTVL.

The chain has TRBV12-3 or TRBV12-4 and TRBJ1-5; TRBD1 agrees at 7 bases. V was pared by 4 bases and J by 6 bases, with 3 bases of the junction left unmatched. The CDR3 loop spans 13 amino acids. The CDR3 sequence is CASSSGQPQPQHF. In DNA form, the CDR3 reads TGTGCCAGCAGTTCGGGACAGCCTCAGCCCCAGCATTTT.

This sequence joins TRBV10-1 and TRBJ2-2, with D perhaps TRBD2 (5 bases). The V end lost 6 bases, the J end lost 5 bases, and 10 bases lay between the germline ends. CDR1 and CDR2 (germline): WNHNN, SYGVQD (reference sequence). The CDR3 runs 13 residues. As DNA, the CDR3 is TGCGCCAGCAGCCGGACTGAAACCGGGGAGCTGTTTTTT. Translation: CASSRTETGELFF.

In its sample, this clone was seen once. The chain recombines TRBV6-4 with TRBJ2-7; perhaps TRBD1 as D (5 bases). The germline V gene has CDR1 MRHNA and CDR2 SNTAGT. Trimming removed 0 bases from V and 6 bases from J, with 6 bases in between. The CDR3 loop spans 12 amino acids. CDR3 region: CASSDSRGEQYF. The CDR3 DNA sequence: TGTGCCAGCAGTGACTCAAGGGGCGAGCAGTACTTC.

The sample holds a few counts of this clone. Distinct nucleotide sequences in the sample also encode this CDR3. For the CDR3, the DNA is TGTGCCAGCTCACCGAGGGGGAGTGAGCAGTACTTC. It specifies CASSPRGSEQYF. V and J are TRBV18 and TRBJ2-7, with a possible D match to TRBD1 (6 bases). The CDR3 is made up of 12 amino acids. Trimming removed 3 bases from V and 7 bases from J, with 10 bases in between. CDR1 is KGHSH and CDR2 is LQKENI in the germline V gene.

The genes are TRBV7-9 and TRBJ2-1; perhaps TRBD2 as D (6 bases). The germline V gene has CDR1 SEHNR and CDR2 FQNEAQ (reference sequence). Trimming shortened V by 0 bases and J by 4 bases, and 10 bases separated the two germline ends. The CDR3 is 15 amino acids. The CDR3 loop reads CASSLALAKYNEQFF. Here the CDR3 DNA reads TGTGCCAGCAGCTTAGCCCTAGCGAAGTACAATGAGCAGTTCTTC.

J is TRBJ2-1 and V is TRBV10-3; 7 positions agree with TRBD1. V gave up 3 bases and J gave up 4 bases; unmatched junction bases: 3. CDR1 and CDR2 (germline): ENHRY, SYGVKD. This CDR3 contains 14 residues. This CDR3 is CAISDSGGYNEQFF. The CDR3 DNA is TGTGCCATCAGTGATTCAGGGGGTTACAATGAGCAGTTCTTC.

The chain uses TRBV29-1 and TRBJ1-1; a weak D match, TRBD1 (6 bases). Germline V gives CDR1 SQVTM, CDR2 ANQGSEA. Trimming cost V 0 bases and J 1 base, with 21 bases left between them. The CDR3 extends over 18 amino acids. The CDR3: CSVEDPGQRRSRNTEAFF. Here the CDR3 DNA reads TGCAGCGTTGAAGATCCCGGACAGCGAAGGTCCAGGAACACTGAAGCTTTCTTT.

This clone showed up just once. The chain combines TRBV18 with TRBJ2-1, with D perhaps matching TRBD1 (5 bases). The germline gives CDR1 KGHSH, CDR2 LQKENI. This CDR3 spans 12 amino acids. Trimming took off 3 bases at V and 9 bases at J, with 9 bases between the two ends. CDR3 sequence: CASSPQGFEQFF. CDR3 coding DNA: TGTGCCAGCTCACCGCAGGGCTTTGAGCAGTTCTTC.

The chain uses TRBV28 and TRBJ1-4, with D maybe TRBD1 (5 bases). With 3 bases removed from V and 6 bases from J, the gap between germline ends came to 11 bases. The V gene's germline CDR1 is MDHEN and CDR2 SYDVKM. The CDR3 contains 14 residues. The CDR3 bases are TGTGCCAGCAGTTTTTGGCAGGGCGATGAAAAACTGTTTTTT. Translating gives CASSFWQGDEKLFF.

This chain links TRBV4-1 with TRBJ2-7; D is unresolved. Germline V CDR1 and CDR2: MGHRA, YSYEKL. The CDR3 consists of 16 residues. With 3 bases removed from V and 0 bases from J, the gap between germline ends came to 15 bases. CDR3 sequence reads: CASSQTLDTSSYEQYF. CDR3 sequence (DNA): TGCGCCAGCAGCCAGACGCTCGACACGAGCTCCTACGAGCAGTACTTC.